These 28 T cell receptor beta chains share one sample of origin, sequenced in a study of T cells after yellow fever vaccination. TCRdb recomputed calls from the 5' RACE reads with MiXCR, one row per CDR3 protein. The table shows some 550,000 distinct CDR3 sequences, with less than 20% occurring only once. This specimen consisted of PBMCs, obtained 15 days after the yellow fever booster vaccination. These receptors all stem from a man under 40 who received the YFV17D yellow fever vaccine.

This chain uses TRBV6-2 or TRBV6-3 with TRBJ2-1; no reliable D call. The CDR3 runs 14 residues. Looked up from germline, CDR1 is MNHEY and CDR2 is SVGEGT. Trimming cost V 4 bases and J 7 bases, with 14 bases left between them. Written as DNA, the CDR3 is TGTGCCAGCAGTTCCCCTGCTTATGGGAATGAGCAGTTCTTC. Translation: CASSSPAYGNEQFF.

The chain uses TRBV29-1 and TRBJ2-1; TRBD1 is a possible D gene (6 bases). This CDR3 spans 16 amino acids. V shed 3 bases and J shed 0 bases, with 15 bases lying between them. Germline CDR1 reads SQVTM; CDR2 reads ANQGSEA. The CDR3 sequence: CSVDPGQPNSYNEQFF. The CDR3 nucleotides read TGCAGCGTTGACCCCGGACAGCCTAACTCCTACAATGAGCAGTTCTTC.

This clonotype was picked up a small number of times. V and J are TRBV4-3 and TRBJ2-1; no reliable D call. The germline gives CDR1 LGHNA, CDR2 YSLEER. V was trimmed by 2 bases and J by 0 bases, leaving 5 bases between them. CDR3 size: 14 residues. CDR3 DNA: TGCGCCAGCAGCCAATCTAGCTCCTACAATGAGCAGTTCTTC. This translates into CASSQSSSYNEQFF.

This clonotype was detected only a few times. V is TRBV7-8 and J is TRBJ2-1; D call uncertain. Trimming took 1 base from V and 0 from J, leaving 7 bases between them. This CDR3 comprises 15 residues. CDR1 SGHVS and CDR2 FQNEAQ come from the germline V gene. The DNA for the CDR3 is TGTGCCAGCAGCTTAGAGCTAGACTCCTACAATGAGCAGTTCTTC. This translates into CASSLELDSYNEQFF.

The rearrangement links TRBV4-2 to TRBJ2-1, with D perhaps TRBD2 (6 bases). V lost 0 bases to trimming and J lost 4 bases, with 10 bases between them. From germline, CDR1 is LGHNA and CDR2 YNFKEQ. The CDR3 is 15 residues long. The CDR3 is CASSQESTRYNEQFF. DNA of the CDR3: TGTGCCAGCAGCCAAGAATCGACTAGATACAATGAGCAGTTCTTC.

This clonotype was observed a few times. V gene TRBV7-3 combines with J gene TRBJ2-5; 8 nucleotides match TRBD2. J was trimmed by 2 bases and V by 5 bases; bases with no gene match: 7. Germline V gene data show CDR1 as SGHTA and CDR2 as FQGTGA. The CDR3 is made up of 15 amino acids. The CDR3 is CASSKTSGLQETQYF. The DNA for the CDR3 is TGTGCCAGCAGCAAAACTAGCGGACTACAAGAGACCCAGTACTTC. Together with reference TRBV7-3 and TRBJ2-5, the CDR3 gives the full variable domain: GAGVSQTPSNKVTEKGKYVELRCDPISGHTALYWYRQSLGQGPEFLIYFQGTGAADDSGLPNDRFFAVRPEGSVSTLKIQRTERGDSAVYLCASSKTSGLQETQYFGPGTRLLVL.

This clonotype has only a few counts. The rearrangement links TRBV12-3 or TRBV12-4 to TRBJ2-3; no reliable D call. Trimming shortened V by 10 bases and J by 4 bases, and 12 bases separated the two germline ends. The CDR3 spans 12 residues. CDR3 in DNA: TGTGCCACCACTCCCGGAGCAGATACGCAGTATTTT. Protein: CATTPGADTQYF.

This chain links TRBV4-3 with TRBJ1-5; 7 bases line up with TRBD1. V lost 5 bases to trimming and J lost 0 bases; unmatched junction nucleotides: 4. This CDR3 spans 15 amino acids. Looked up from germline, CDR1 is LGHNA and CDR2 is YSLEER. The CDR3 is CASSFGQDSNQPQHF. The DNA of the CDR3 is TGCGCCAGCAGCTTCGGACAGGATAGCAATCAGCCCCAGCATTTT.

The chain has TRBV7-8 and TRBJ2-5; a possible D gene is TRBD1 (6 bases). There are 14 residues in the CDR3. Germline lookup yields CDR1 SGHVS and CDR2 FQNEAQ. Trimming pared 2 bases from V and 5 bases from J, leaving 12 bases between. Here the CDR3 reads CASSLQTGSETQYF. CDR3 nucleotides: TGTGCCAGCAGCTTACAGACAGGTTCGGAGACCCAGTACTTC.

This rearrangement joins TRBV6-1 to TRBJ1-2; no definite D call. V lost 6 bases to trimming and J lost 5 bases, with 13 bases between them. Germline CDR1 and CDR2: MNHNS and SASEGT. This CDR3 spans 13 amino acids. The DNA of the CDR3 is TGTGCCAGCAGCTCCCGGCCCGATTATGGCTACACCTTC. Its translation is CASSSRPDYGYTF.

The chain recombines TRBV18 with TRBJ1-2; no clear D. The CDR3 extends over 15 amino acids. Germline loops: CDR1 KGHSH, CDR2 LQKENI. The V and J ends lost 0 bases and 3 bases respectively, with 11 bases between them. The CDR3 is CASSPPQLQYYGYTF. CDR3 coding DNA: TGTGCCAGCTCACCACCCCAGCTCCAGTACTATGGCTACACCTTC.

The CDR3 nucleotides read TGTGCCAGCAGGGGGGGACTATCCGCTAGGAATGAGCAGTTCTTC. Amino acids: CASRGGLSARNEQFF. The V and J genes are TRBV5-6 and TRBJ2-1; 7 bases fit TRBD2. Germline CDR1 and CDR2: SGHDT and YYEEEE. This CDR3 is 15 amino acids long. After removal of 5 bases from V and 7 bases from J, the junction contained 12 bases not matched to a gene.

At least ten counts were recorded for this clonotype. The chain is built from TRBV15 and TRBJ2-1, with 7 bases identical to TRBD1. Germline trimming cut 4 bases from V and 6 bases from J; bases unmatched to any gene: 9. Per germline, CDR1 LNHNV and CDR2 YYDKDF (reference sequence). The CDR3 length is 15 residues. DNA for the CDR3: TGTGCCACCAGCACTGCGACAGGGACCTTCAATGAGCAGTTCTTC. The encoded protein is CATSTATGTFNEQFF.

This clonotype has a handful of counts. The V gene is TRBV18, the J gene TRBJ1-1, with D possibly TRBD1 on 6 matching bases. Per germline, CDR1 KGHSH and CDR2 LQKENI. The CDR3 totals 16 residues. V gave up 3 bases and J gave up 2 bases, with 16 bases separating them. Here the CDR3 reads CASSPVQGLANTEAFF. CDR3 coding DNA: TGTGCCAGCTCACCTGTTCAGGGGCTAGCAAACACTGAAGCTTTCTTT.

In this sample, this clonotype turned up a few times. The chain links TRBV5-1 to TRBJ2-3; D is perhaps TRBD2 (5 bases). V was clipped by 4 bases and J by 4 bases, with 16 bases between them. Germline V gene data show CDR1 as SGHRS and CDR2 as YFSETQ. The CDR3 contains 15 residues. CDR3 protein: CASSVMGVGADTQYF. The CDR3 coding sequence is TGCGCCAGCAGCGTAATGGGAGTTGGAGCAGATACGCAGTATTTT.

CDR3 in DNA: TGCAGCGTTGTCCCGACTAGCTTAAGGGATGAGCAGTTCTTC. The encoded protein is CSVVPTSLRDEQFF. This chain uses TRBV29-1 with TRBJ2-1; 7 bases agree with TRBD2. The germline gives CDR1 SQVTM, CDR2 ANQGSEA. The CDR3 consists of 14 residues. Losses at the gene ends were 4 bases for V and 8 bases for J; bases not matched to a gene: 11.

The chain carries TRBV14 and TRBJ2-1; no definite D call. Germline CDR1 and CDR2: SGHDN and FVKESK. Trimming took off 6 bases at V and 6 bases at J, with 9 bases between the two ends. This CDR3 contains 12 residues. This chain's CDR3 is CASRQLGNEQFF. The CDR3 DNA follows: TGTGCCAGCAGACAACTGGGCAATGAGCAGTTCTTC.

This clonotype was observed a single time. CDR3 sequence: CSARETSGGGNTEAFF. CDR3 coding DNA: TGCAGTGCTAGAGAAACTTCCGGGGGGGGAAACACTGAAGCTTTCTTT. The V gene is TRBV20-1, the J gene TRBJ1-1; TRBD1 might be the D (5 bases). The CDR3 sequence is 16 residues long. Germline assignment: CDR1 DFQATT and CDR2 SNEGSKA (reference sequence). Trimming removed 0 bases at V and 2 bases at J, with 16 bases between.

V gene TRBV6-2 or TRBV6-3 combines with J gene TRBJ2-2, with D possibly matching TRBD2 (5 bases). The V end was cut by 2 bases, the J end by 7 bases, with 17 bases between. The germline V gene encodes CDR1 MNHEY and CDR2 SVGEGT. This CDR3 is built from 16 residues. This CDR3 is CASSYVRTSLHGELFF. As DNA, the CDR3 is TGTGCCAGCAGTTACGTGAGGACTTCCCTCCACGGGGAGCTGTTTTTT.

The chain recombines TRBV5-6 with TRBJ2-1, with 10 bases fitting TRBD2. V dropped 0 bases and J dropped 16; count of bases not matched to a gene: 19. CDR3 length: 17 amino acids. CDR1 and CDR2 from the germline V gene are SGHDT and YYEEEE. This chain's CDR3 is CASSLGIGTSALGGEFF. The DNA for the CDR3 is TGTGCCAGCAGCTTGGGGATCGGGACTAGCGCGCTCGGGGGGGAATTCTTC.

The CDR3 loop is CASSFGRRSSYEQYF. The CDR3 DNA is TGTGCCAGCAGCTTCGGCCGAAGGAGCTCCTACGAGCAGTACTTC. The chain uses TRBV7-8 and TRBJ2-7, with D hard to call. Germline V CDR1 and CDR2: SGHVS, FQNEAQ. V was shortened by 3 bases and J by 0 bases, with 12 bases between the two germline ends. CDR3 size: 15 residues.

This chain links TRBV27 with TRBJ2-7, with TRBD2 identical over 11 bases. The V segment lost 5 bases and the J segment 5 bases; nucleotides outside the gene matches: 5. The V gene's germline CDR1 is MNHEY and CDR2 SMNVEV (reference sequence). The CDR3 is made up of 14 amino acids. Written as DNA, the CDR3 is TGTGCCAGCAGTCCCGGGACTAGCGGCGACGAGCAGTACTTC. Protein product: CASSPGTSGDEQYF.

This clonotype was seen only once. The genes are TRBV2 and TRBJ2-1; 14 bases are shared with TRBD2. This CDR3 has 15 amino acids. Trimming took 6 bases from V and 8 from J; bases not matched to a gene: 6. CDR1 is SNHLY and CDR2 is FYNNEI in the germline V gene. CDR3: CASRAGTSGSYEQFF. The CDR3 DNA reads TGTGCCAGCAGGGCCGGGACTAGCGGGAGTTATGAGCAGTTCTTC.

This clonotype was counted a few times. The chain links TRBV4-2 to TRBJ2-2; D perhaps matches TRBD1 (6 bases). This CDR3 contains 14 residues. V was cut by 2 bases and J by 5 bases, with 9 bases left in between. Germline assignment: CDR1 LGHNA and CDR2 YNFKEQ. CDR3 loop: CASSQNTGTGELFF. In DNA, the CDR3 is TGTGCCAGCAGCCAAAACACAGGGACCGGGGAGCTGTTTTTT.

This clonotype was counted between two and nine times. J is TRBJ2-5 and V is TRBV29-1, with 10 bases lining up with TRBD2. This CDR3 contains 14 residues. In germline, CDR1 is SQVTM, CDR2 ANQGSEA. The J segment lost 5 bases and the V segment lost 7 bases, leaving 10 bases of the junction unmatched. DNA for the CDR3: TGCAGCGGAGCAGCGGGAGGGCCCGGGGAGACCCAGTACTTC. Its translation: CSGAAGGPGETQYF.

This clonotype showed up just a few times. The CDR3 sequence: CSVDGTVDEQFF. Written as DNA, the CDR3 is TGCAGCGTTGATGGGACAGTAGATGAGCAGTTCTTC. The chain recombines TRBV29-1 with TRBJ2-1, with TRBD1 identical over 7 bases. The CDR3 length is 12 residues. CDR1 and CDR2 from the germline V gene are SQVTM and ANQGSEA. Unmatched junction bases numbered 4, after V lost 3 bases and J lost 8 bases.

The rearrangement joins TRBV25-1 to TRBJ2-1, with a weak D call TRBD2 (6 bases). The germline V gene has CDR1 MGHDK and CDR2 SYGVNS. The CDR3 contains 14 residues. V lost 8 bases, J lost 10 bases, and 21 bases lay in between. This CDR3 is CASQSTRLGGEQFF. DNA of the CDR3: TGTGCCAGCCAGAGTACTCGACTAGGCGGGGAGCAGTTCTTC.

This clonotype appeared many times. The J gene is TRBJ2-5, the V gene TRBV5-1; 12 nucleotides agree with TRBD2. CDR1 and CDR2 from the germline V gene are SGHRS and YFSETQ. This CDR3 comprises 15 residues. The V segment lost 5 bases and the J segment 4 bases; nucleotides outside the gene matches: 6. Here the CDR3 DNA reads TGCGCCAGCAGTCGGCTAGCGGGAGGGCCAGAGACCCAGTACTTC. This gives the protein CASSRLAGGPETQYF.